This T cell receptor (beta chain) was sequenced during a study of shared clonotypes between healthy human individuals. Study-wide findings and caveats: The study's rarefaction showed incomplete sorted-subset sequencing despite large depth. The researchers took only blood, and tissue repertoires probably look different.

This CDR3 comprises 14 residues. Germline lookup yields CDR1 SGHTA and CDR2 FQGNSA. Trimming removed 1 base at V and 2 bases at J, with 8 bases between. Concerning this clone: The antigen is unknown. The identical CDR3 is also encoded by other nucleotide sequences in the sample.

The table came from immunoSEQ multiplex PCR; TCRdb's copy has only in-frame clones and leaves some out. This sample carries about 1.5 million clones, approximately 98% of them seen once, and the ten largest clones take about 0.45%. The chain combines TRBV7-2 with TRBJ1-1; no clear D. Sequenced material: naive CD4+ T cells sorted from blood. Regarding subset: CD45RA+ positively selected. The clonotype originates from a man aged 25 to 40 in good health. CDR3 DNA: TGTGCCAGCAGCTTAGGGCGGGGAAACACTGAAGCTTTCTTT. Amino acids: CASSLGRGNTEAFF.